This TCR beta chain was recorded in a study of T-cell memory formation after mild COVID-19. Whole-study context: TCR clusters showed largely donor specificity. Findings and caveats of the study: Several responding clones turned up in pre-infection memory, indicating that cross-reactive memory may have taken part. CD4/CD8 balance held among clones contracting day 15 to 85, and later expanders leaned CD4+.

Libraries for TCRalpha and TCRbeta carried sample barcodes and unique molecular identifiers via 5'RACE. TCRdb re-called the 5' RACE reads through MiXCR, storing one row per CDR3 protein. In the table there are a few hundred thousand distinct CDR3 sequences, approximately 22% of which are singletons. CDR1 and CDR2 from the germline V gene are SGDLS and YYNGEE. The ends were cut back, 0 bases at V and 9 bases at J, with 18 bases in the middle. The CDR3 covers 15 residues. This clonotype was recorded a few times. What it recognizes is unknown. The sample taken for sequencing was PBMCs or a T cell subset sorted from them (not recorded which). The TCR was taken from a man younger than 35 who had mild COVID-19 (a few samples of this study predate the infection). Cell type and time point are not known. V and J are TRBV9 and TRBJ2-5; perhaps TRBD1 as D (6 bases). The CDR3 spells CASSVAWAPEGAQYF. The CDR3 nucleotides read TGTGCCAGCAGCGTAGCGTGGGCCCCCGAGGGGGCCCAGTACTTC.